This T cell receptor (beta chain) originates from a study of naive and memory T cell subsets. TCR cDNA received a 3' ligated oligonucleotide that carried a UMI. This clonotype was seen a few times. Its cognate antigen is unknown. Study-level points and caveats: This RNA-based method may be sensitive to activation-related transcript changes.

Amplification of ligated cDNA took four PCR rounds with SP2 and nested alpha and beta constant primers. For blood and skin samples, reverse transcription used TCR alpha and beta constant primers. MiXCR was run by TCRdb on the 5' RACE reads, yielding one entry per CDR3 protein. The sample includes more than 50,000 distinct CDR3 sequences, about 7% of them seen just once. J gave up 0 bases and V 7 bases, and 5 bases lay outside the gene matches. Germline-derived CDR1 and CDR2 are SQVTM and ANQGSEA. The CDR3 loop spans 14 amino acids. The origin of this receptor is a male donor in good health. The chain couples TRBV29-1 to TRBJ2-7; 11 bases are shared with TRBD2. The chain's CDR3 is CSAGTSGRSYEQYF. The CDR3 DNA sequence: TGCAGCGCCGGGACTAGCGGACGCTCCTACGAGCAGTACTTC.